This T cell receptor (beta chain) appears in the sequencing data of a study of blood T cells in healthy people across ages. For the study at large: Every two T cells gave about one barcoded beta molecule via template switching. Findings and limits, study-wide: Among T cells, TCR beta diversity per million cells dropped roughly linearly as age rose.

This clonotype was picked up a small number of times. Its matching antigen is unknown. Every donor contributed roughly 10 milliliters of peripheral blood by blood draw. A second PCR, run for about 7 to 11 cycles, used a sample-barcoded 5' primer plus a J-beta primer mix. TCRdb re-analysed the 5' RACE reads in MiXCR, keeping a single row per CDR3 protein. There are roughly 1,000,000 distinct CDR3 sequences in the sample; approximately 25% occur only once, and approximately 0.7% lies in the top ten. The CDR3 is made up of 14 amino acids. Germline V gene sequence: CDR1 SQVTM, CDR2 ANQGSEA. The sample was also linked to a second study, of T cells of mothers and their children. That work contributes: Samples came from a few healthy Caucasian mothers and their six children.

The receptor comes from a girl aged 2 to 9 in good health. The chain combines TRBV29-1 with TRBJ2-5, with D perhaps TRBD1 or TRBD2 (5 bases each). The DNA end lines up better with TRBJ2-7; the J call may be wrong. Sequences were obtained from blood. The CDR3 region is CSVEGGAYSYEQYF. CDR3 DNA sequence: TGCAGCGTTGAAGGAGGGGCTTATTCCTACGAGCAGTACTTC.